Reported below is one T cell receptor (beta chain). Its antigen is still unknown. Compared with germline, one end of the junction differs, possibly owing to a read error. The germline CDR1 and CDR2 sequences are MNHNS and SASEGT. The CDR3 extends over 14 amino acids. The authors' processing: Filtering differed since immunoSEQ provided only junctions, with no quality scores. Assay: immunoSEQ multiplex PCR; the TCRdb copy retains only in-frame clones and omits some. V and J calls and clone size follow that table, whereas D and trimming were derived from the DNA. The sample has about 330,000 clones; roughly 84% are singletons. This sample is drawn from a study of shared clonotypes between healthy human individuals. CD8 memory fractions consisted of CD45RO+ and CCR7-negative CD45RA+ TemRA cells together. The study's findings and limits: Genetic and exposure-history diversity was limited by the small donor number. Generation of non-shared clonotypes was less probable than generation of clonotypes shared by all four donors.

This TCR derives from a man younger than 35 in good health. The J gene is TRBJ1-2, the V gene TRBV6-1; no definite D call. Input material: memory CD8+ T cells sorted from blood. Subset: CD45RO+ cells pooled with CCR7-negative TemRA cells. The CDR3 region is CASSEVGISYDYTF. CDR3 DNA: TGTGCCAGCAGTGAAGTTGGGATCTCCTATGACTACACCTTC.